Each of the 14 T cell receptor beta chains below was sequenced from the same sample in a study of T cell repertoires in cytomegalovirus infection. These receptors lack a known antigen. TCRdb re-derived calls from the reads in MiXCR, one entry per CDR3 protein. The table includes roughly 150,000 distinct CDR3 sequences, 20% to 25% detected once. Specimen: CD8+ T cells from cultured PBMCs, collected from culture after CMV antigen stimulation. Receptors were obtained from a human donor in good health (CMV status not recorded). Some clones in this sample may be carry-over from other donors' samples.

This clonotype has just a few counts. The chain has TRBV4-1 and TRBJ2-7, with TRBD2 as a possible D gene (6 bases). Germline V gives CDR1 MGHRA, CDR2 YSYEKL. The CDR3 spans 15 residues. V lost 5 bases and J lost 0, with 14 bases in between. CDR3 in amino acids: CASSYGDSSSYEQYF. The CDR3, as DNA: TGCGCCAGCAGCTATGGGGACTCATCCTCCTACGAGCAGTACTTC.

In its sample, this clonotype was seen a few times. This sequence joins TRBV7-6 and TRBJ2-7; tentative D call: TRBD2 (7 bases). Germline CDR1 and CDR2: SGHVS and FNYEAQ. The CDR3 contains 15 residues. Trimming took off 1 base at V and 7 bases at J, with 17 bases between the two ends. Written as DNA, the CDR3 is TGTGCCAGCAGCTTAGAGGGGGGGGACGGTCGAGAGCAGTACTTC. It translates to CASSLEGGDGREQYF.

This clonotype turned up a few times. V is TRBV4-1 and J is TRBJ2-1; the D is unclear. Germline assignment: CDR1 MGHRA and CDR2 YSYEKL. CDR3 length equals 10 residues. Trimming cost V 3 bases and J 7 bases, with 1 base left between them. The CDR3 bases are TGCGCCAGCAGCCATAATGAGCAGTTCTTC. As protein: CASSHNEQFF.

The chain carries TRBV7-2 and TRBJ2-1; D may correspond to TRBD1 or TRBD2 (5 bases each). V was pared by 4 bases and J by 9 bases, with 19 bases between. The CDR3 runs to 15 residues. The germline V gene has CDR1 SGHTA and CDR2 FQGNSA. CDR3 coding DNA: TGTGCCAGCAGCTCATTCCCACCGGGACGGTCTGAGCAGTTCTTC. This gives the protein CASSSFPPGRSEQFF.

This clonotype was picked up a small number of times. The gene calls are TRBV19 and TRBJ1-1; D may be TRBD1 (5 bases). This CDR3 has 14 amino acids. The germline CDR1 and CDR2 sequences are LNHDA and SQIVND (reference sequence). V lost 5 bases to trimming and J lost 7 bases, with 17 bases between them. CDR3 DNA sequence: TGTGCCAGTAGTCTCTACAGGAATGCCCGTGAAGCTTTCTTT. This encodes CASSLYRNAREAFF.

This clonotype was found a few times. The CDR3: CASSPGQGIYGYTF. DNA for the CDR3: TGTGCCAGCAGCCCGGGACAGGGAATCTATGGCTACACCTTC. This chain uses TRBV11-2 with TRBJ1-2, with TRBD1 matching 9 bases. The CDR3 has 14 amino acids. Trimming took 5 bases from V and 4 from J; bases not matched to a gene: 5. Looked up from germline, CDR1 is SGHAT and CDR2 is FQNNGV.

The chain employs TRBV11-2 and TRBJ2-3; D is tentatively TRBD1 or TRBD2 (5 bases each). Germline V lookup: CDR1 SGHAT, CDR2 FQNNGV. The V gene lost 7 bases and the J gene lost 4 bases, with 18 bases spanning the gap. This CDR3 region has 15 residues. The CDR3 DNA reads TGTGCCAGCATGGCAGCGGTTTACAGGCCAGATACGCAGTATTTT. Translating gives CASMAAVYRPDTQYF. Filled out from reference TRBV11-2 and TRBJ2-3, the complete variable domain reads EAGVAQSPRYKIIEKRQSVAFWCNPISGHATLYWYQQILGQGPKLLIQFQNNGVVDDSQLPKDRFSAERLKGVDSTLKIQPAKLEDSAVYLCASMAAVYRPDTQYFGPGTRLTVL.

This clonotype appeared a few times. The genes are TRBV7-8 and TRBJ1-5; D perhaps matches TRBD1 (6 bases). The germline V and J ends were trimmed by 4 bases and 2 bases, with 12 bases remaining between them. This CDR3 comprises 15 residues. Germline assignment: CDR1 SGHVS and CDR2 FQNEAQ. In DNA form, the CDR3 reads TGTGCCAGCAGCTCCGGGGGCGTGGGCAATCAGCCCCAGCATTTT. The encoded protein is CASSSGGVGNQPQHF.

This clonotype was counted a few times. The chain is built from TRBV7-9 and TRBJ1-3; no clear D. Germline CDR1 SEHNR, CDR2 FQNEAQ (reference sequence). Trimming removed 5 bases at V and 7 bases at J, with 18 bases between. The CDR3 loop spans 15 amino acids. CDR3: CASSPPAGRRNTIYF. The CDR3, as DNA: TGTGCCAGCAGCCCCCCCGCAGGCCGAAGGAACACCATATATTTT.

This clonotype came up a few times. The rearrangement uses TRBV5-6 and TRBJ2-7; D not resolved. The CDR3 has 14 residues. Germline CDR1 reads SGHDT; CDR2 reads YYEEEE. V lost 3 bases and J lost 3, with 13 bases in between. CDR3 bases: TGTGCCAGCAGCTCGGTCGGCTCAGACTACGAGCAGTACTTC. Its translation: CASSSVGSDYEQYF.

This clonotype was observed a few times. The chain employs TRBV6-5 and TRBJ1-6; D is perhaps TRBD1 (5 bases). The CDR3 extends over 15 amino acids. Germline values: CDR1 MNHEY, CDR2 SVGAGI. The germline V and J ends were trimmed by 0 bases and 8 bases, with 11 bases remaining between them. CDR3 DNA sequence: TGTGCCAGCAGTTACTCTCGGGGGTCGGATTCACCCCTCCACTTT. It yields the protein CASSYSRGSDSPLHF.

This clonotype was seen a handful of times. V usage is TRBV7-9 and J usage is TRBJ2-2; TRBD1 matches at 8 bases. After removal of 5 bases from V and 3 bases from J, the junction contained 8 bases not matched to a gene. Germline CDR1 reads SEHNR; CDR2 reads FQNEAQ (reference sequence). The CDR3 covers 16 residues. The CDR3 spells CASSETGGRYTGELFF. Written as DNA, the CDR3 is TGTGCCAGCAGCGAAACAGGGGGGCGGTACACCGGGGAGCTGTTTTTT.

The V and J genes are TRBV15 and TRBJ2-4; D possibly corresponds to TRBD2 (5 bases). This CDR3 has 17 amino acids. Trimming took off 0 bases at V and 0 bases at J, with 12 bases between the two ends. Germline CDR1 is LNHNV and CDR2 is YYDKDF (reference sequence). As DNA, the CDR3 is TGTGCCACCAGCAGAGATTTTCGGGATACAGCCAAAAACATTCAGTACTTC. This sequence encodes CATSRDFRDTAKNIQYF.

In this sample, this clonotype turned up many times. The chain links TRBV6-1 to TRBJ1-5; D is undetermined. Deletions cut 1 base from V and 6 bases from J, with 10 bases between. The CDR3 covers 14 residues. Germline-derived CDR1 and CDR2 are MNHNS and SASEGT. The CDR3 DNA follows: TGTGCCAGCAGTGAAGAGAAAGGGCGTCAGCCCCAGCATTTT. Residues: CASSEEKGRQPQHF.